This T cell receptor beta chain is drawn from a study of OX40 agonist ivuxolimab in advanced cancers. A note on this clone: Antigen: not known.

Notes on the study in general: Patients who responded partially at 0.1-3.0 mg/kg showed clonal expansion ranking among the lowest. Certain nonresponders likewise exhibited a low normalized T-cell clonal expansion.

Assay: immunoSEQ multiplex PCR; the TCRdb copy retains only in-frame clones and omits some. The data show under 85,000 clones, with roughly 94% seen just once and 11% held by the top ten. The receptor comes from an adult with an advanced solid tumor such as melanoma, head and neck, liver or kidney cancer. Sequences were derived from CD4+ or CD8+ T cells sorted from blood, sampled in a trial of the OX40 agonist ivuxolimab.

This CDR3 reads CASSPDRGNTEAFF. As DNA, the CDR3 is TGTGCCAGCAGCCCGGACAGGGGGAACACTGAAGCTTTCTTT. The chain carries TRBV7-9 and TRBJ1-1; 9 bases are shared with TRBD1. Germline V gives CDR1 SEHNR, CDR2 FQNEAQ (reference sequence). The CDR3 extends over 14 amino acids. After removal of 5 bases from V and 1 base from J, the junction contained 2 bases not matched to a gene.